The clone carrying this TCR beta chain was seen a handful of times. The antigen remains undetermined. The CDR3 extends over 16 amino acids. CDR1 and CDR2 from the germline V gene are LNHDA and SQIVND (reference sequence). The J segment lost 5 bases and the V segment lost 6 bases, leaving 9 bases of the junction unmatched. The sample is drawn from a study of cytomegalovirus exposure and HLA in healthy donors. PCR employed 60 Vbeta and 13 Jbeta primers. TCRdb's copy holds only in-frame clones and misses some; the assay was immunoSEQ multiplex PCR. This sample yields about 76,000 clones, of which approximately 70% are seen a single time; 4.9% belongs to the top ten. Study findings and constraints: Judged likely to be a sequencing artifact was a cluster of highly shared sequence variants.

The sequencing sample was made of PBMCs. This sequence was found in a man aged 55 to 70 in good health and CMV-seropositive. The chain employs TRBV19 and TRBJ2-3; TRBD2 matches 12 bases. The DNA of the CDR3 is TGTGCCAGTAGCCCCCTAGCGGGAGGGCCAAGAGATACGCAGTATTTT. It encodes CASSPLAGGPRDTQYF.